Each of the 31 T cell receptor beta chains below was sequenced from the same sample in a study of CD8 T cells in ankylosing spondylitis. One entry per CDR3 protein, called by TCRdb with MiXCR from the 5' RACE reads. Among roughly 230,000 distinct CDR3 sequences, approximately 8.4% were seen once, and the ten largest hold 4% to 5.5%. The sequenced sample was blood, either unsorted or a sorted T cell fraction (not recorded which). The receptors were sampled from a female donor with ankylosing spondylitis or in good health (not recorded which).

As regards this clonotype: A much larger clone differs from this one at a single base, so this may be a read error. J is TRBJ1-1 and V is TRBV20-1; D might be TRBD1 (6 bases). Trimming removed 1 base at V and 6 bases at J, with 15 bases between. Germline assignment: CDR1 DFQATT and CDR2 SNEGSKA (reference sequence). The CDR3 sequence is 14 residues long. This CDR3 reads CSARVLAGGPEAFF. Here the CDR3 DNA reads TGCAGTGCTAGAGTCTTAGCTGGGGGCCCTGAAGCTTTCTTT.

The sample holds many counts of this clonotype. The chain carries TRBV3-1 and TRBJ2-7; TRBD2 is a possible D gene (5 bases). Trimming removed 5 bases from V and 3 bases from J, with 14 bases in between. CDR1 and CDR2 (germline): LGHDT, YNNKEL (reference sequence). The CDR3 is made up of 14 amino acids. The CDR3 region has the DNA TGTGCCAGCAGCAGCCTAGGGAGCTACTACGAGCAGTACTTC. Protein: CASSSLGSYYEQYF.

At least ten counts were recorded for this clonotype. The chain links TRBV20-1 to TRBJ2-1; D may match TRBD1 or TRBD2 (5 bases each). The CDR3 has 14 residues. Germline V gene lookup returns CDR1 DFQATT and CDR2 SNEGSKA (reference sequence). The germline V and J ends were trimmed by 5 bases and 3 bases, with 14 bases remaining between them. CDR3 sequence: CSAPDGADYNEQFF. For the CDR3, the DNA is TGCAGTGCTCCCGACGGGGCGGACTACAATGAGCAGTTCTTC.

The sample holds many counts of this clonotype. This chain uses TRBV6-2 or TRBV6-3 with TRBJ2-7; D is unresolved. The CDR3 sequence is 12 residues long. Per the germline V gene, CDR1 is MNHEY and CDR2 is SVGEGT. Deletions cut 2 bases from V and 3 bases from J, with 5 bases between. Here the CDR3 reads CASSYPNYEQYF. In DNA form, the CDR3 reads TGTGCCAGCAGTTACCCCAACTACGAGCAGTACTTC.

This clonotype has ten or more counts. CDR3 region: CSVRQGGNQPQHF. The CDR3 coding sequence is TGCAGCGTAAGACAGGGTGGGAATCAGCCCCAGCATTTT. V gene TRBV29-1 combines with J gene TRBJ1-5; 7 bases are shared with TRBD1. Per germline, CDR1 SQVTM and CDR2 ANQGSEA. Germline trimming cut 6 bases from V and 4 bases from J; bases unmatched to any gene: 6. The CDR3 is 13 amino acids.

This clonotype has more than one count but fewer than ten. The chain joins TRBV7-8 to TRBJ2-1, with 11 bases identical to TRBD2. CDR1 SGHVS and CDR2 FQNEAQ come from the germline V gene. The CDR3 is 16 residues long. The ends lost 5 bases at V and 7 bases at J; junction bases unmatched: 10. CDR3 region: CASSLTTSGRRNEQFF. CDR3 DNA sequence: TGTGCCAGCAGCCTAACAACTAGCGGGAGACGGAATGAGCAGTTCTTC.

This chain links TRBV2 with TRBJ2-7, with D possibly being TRBD1 (6 bases). The CDR3 runs to 13 residues. With 10 bases removed from V and 2 bases from J, the gap between germline ends came to 15 bases. Germline V CDR1 and CDR2: SNHLY, FYNNEI. The CDR3 loop reads CANHRTDTYEQYF. CDR3 nucleotides: TGTGCCAACCACCGGACAGACACCTACGAGCAGTACTTC.

This clonotype was seen repeatedly, ten times or more. The rearrangement links TRBV5-4 to TRBJ2-1, with a weak D call TRBD2 (6 bases). The CDR3 has 15 residues. Germline V gives CDR1 SGHNT, CDR2 YYREEE (reference sequence). V was cut by 4 bases and J by 3 bases, with 14 bases left in between. The CDR3: CASSNRERSYNEQFF. The DNA of the CDR3 is TGTGCCAGCAGCAACCGGGAGCGGAGCTACAATGAGCAGTTCTTC.

The table lists this clonotype with many counts. The V gene is TRBV13, the J gene TRBJ1-5, with D hard to call. CDR3 length equals 12 residues. Trimming left V 6 bases short and J 7 bases short, with 10 bases between. The germline V gene encodes CDR1 PRHDT and CDR2 FYEKMQ (reference sequence). This CDR3 is CASRLTRQPQHF. The DNA of the CDR3 is TGTGCCAGCAGACTAACGAGGCAGCCCCAGCATTTT.

This clonotype has ten or more counts. The rearrangement links TRBV20-1 to TRBJ2-1, with 11 bases that match TRBD2. V dropped 0 bases and J dropped 7; count of bases not matched to a gene: 2. The CDR3 loop spans 14 amino acids. Germline CDR1 DFQATT, CDR2 SNEGSKA (reference sequence). CDR3 loop: CSARELAGVNEQFF. CDR3 coding DNA: TGCAGTGCTAGAGAACTAGCGGGAGTAAATGAGCAGTTCTTC.

This clonotype has only a few counts. At one boundary the junction diverges from the germline segment, which might be a read error. V and J are TRBV5-1 and TRBJ1-1; a possible D gene is TRBD1 (6 bases). Germline V gene data show CDR1 as SGHRS and CDR2 as YFSETQ. The CDR3 runs to 15 residues. The CDR3 sequence is CASTALDRGSTDAFF. The CDR3 region has the DNA TGCGCCAGCACCGCACTCGATAGGGGGAGCACTGACGCTTTCTTT.

In this sample, this clonotype turned up many times. The genes are TRBV28 and TRBJ2-1, with D unresolved. The germline V gene encodes CDR1 MDHEN and CDR2 SYDVKM. V lost 5 bases and J 7 bases, leaving 12 bases between the germline ends. This CDR3 region has 13 residues. DNA for the CDR3: TGTGCCAGCAGTCTAAATACGAGGAATGAGCAGTTCTTC. This encodes CASSLNTRNEQFF.

This clonotype was seen at least ten times. The gene calls are TRBV29-1 and TRBJ2-7; D is perhaps TRBD1 or TRBD2 (5 bases each). This CDR3 is 14 amino acids long. Germline CDR1 is SQVTM and CDR2 is ANQGSEA. V was cut by 6 bases and J by 4 bases, with 19 bases left in between. The CDR3 coding sequence is TGCAGCGTGACCACCGGGACCTTTAGTTACGAGCAGTACTTC. It translates to CSVTTGTFSYEQYF.

This clonotype was detected many times. This sequence joins TRBV6-5 and TRBJ1-5; a weak D match, TRBD1 (5 bases). Trimming cost V 4 bases and J 4 bases, with 8 bases left between them. The germline gives CDR1 MNHEY, CDR2 SVGAGI. The CDR3 totals 13 residues. CDR3 DNA: TGTGCCAGCAGTTTGACAGTAAATCAGCCCCAGCATTTT. This translates into CASSLTVNQPQHF.

The chain recombines TRBV6-1 with TRBJ1-1; perhaps TRBD1 as D (6 bases). The length of the CDR3 is 17 residues. Trimming cost V 5 bases and J 1 base, with 20 bases left between them. Germline V gives CDR1 MNHNS, CDR2 SASEGT. CDR3 protein: CASSPRSDRFKNTEAFF. CDR3 nucleotide sequence: TGTGCCAGCAGTCCCCGGTCAGACAGGTTCAAGAACACTGAAGCTTTCTTT.

This chain uses TRBV10-3 with TRBJ2-2; 9 nucleotides align to TRBD1. The germline CDR1 and CDR2 sequences are ENHRY and SYGVKD. There are 15 residues in the CDR3. V was clipped by 7 bases and J by 3 bases; unmatched bases: 6. In nucleotides, the CDR3 is TGTGCCATCAACCGCCGGACAGGGGACACCGGGGAGCTGTTTTTT. This gives the protein CAINRRTGDTGELFF.

This clonotype was recorded many times. The chain is built from TRBV3-1 and TRBJ1-6; unclear D gene. Deletions cut 8 bases from V and 1 base from J, with 9 bases between. Germline V CDR1 and CDR2: LGHDT, YNNKEL (reference sequence). CDR3 length equals 14 residues. Here the CDR3 DNA reads TGTGCCAGCCATCGGGGTTCCTATAATTCACCCCTCCACTTT. Residues: CASHRGSYNSPLHF.

This clonotype was observed a few times. This sequence joins TRBV7-8 and TRBJ2-3, with 9 bases aligning to TRBD1. The germline V gene encodes CDR1 SGHVS and CDR2 FQNEAQ. The CDR3 consists of 16 residues. V was clipped by 4 bases and J by 4 bases; unmatched bases: 9. This CDR3 reads CASSSSGTGISDTQYF. The CDR3 DNA sequence: TGTGCCAGCAGCTCCTCCGGGACAGGGATATCAGATACGCAGTATTTT.

This clonotype has ten or more counts. The rearrangement joins TRBV29-1 to TRBJ2-7, with 7 bases identical to TRBD1. The germline gives CDR1 SQVTM, CDR2 ANQGSEA. Germline trimming cut 0 bases from V and 6 bases from J; bases unmatched to any gene: 2. The CDR3 has 12 amino acids. CDR3 DNA sequence: TGCAGCGTTGAAGATCACAGGGGCGAGCAGTACTTC. Translating gives CSVEDHRGEQYF.

The table lists this clonotype with many counts. The chain uses TRBV6-5 and TRBJ1-1; D is ambiguous. The CDR3 sequence is 12 residues long. Germline lookup yields CDR1 MNHEY and CDR2 SVGAGI. Trimming cost V 6 bases and J 1 base, with 6 bases left between them. DNA for the CDR3: TGTGCCAGCAGGCCCGGGAACACTGAAGCTTTCTTT. It translates to CASRPGNTEAFF.

This chain joins TRBV4-1 and TRBJ2-2; the match to TRBD2 covers 7 bases. CDR1 and CDR2 (germline): MGHRA, YSYEKL. Losses at the gene ends were 4 bases for V and 8 bases for J; bases not matched to a gene: 10. CDR3 length: 15 residues. As DNA, the CDR3 is TGCGCCAGCAGCCGCGCGTCGGGGGGTAAGGGGGAGCTGTTTTTT. Translation: CASSRASGGKGELFF.

This clonotype was picked up many times. V and J are TRBV29-1 and TRBJ2-2; 8 positions agree with TRBD1. V shed 6 bases and J 1 base; nucleotides not matched to a gene: 4. CDR3 length: 14 residues. The V gene's germline CDR1 is SQVTM and CDR2 ANQGSEA. The CDR3 reads CSVAGTGNTGELFF. The CDR3 nucleotides are TGCAGCGTCGCCGGGACAGGGAACACCGGGGAGCTGTTTTTT.

This clonotype was seen at least ten times. The chain joins TRBV6-1 to TRBJ1-1; TRBD1 is a possible D gene (5 bases). V shed 5 bases and J shed 3 bases, with 13 bases lying between them. Germline V CDR1 and CDR2: MNHNS, SASEGT. CDR3 length: 14 residues. The CDR3 spells CASSPRGLDTEAFF. In DNA form, the CDR3 reads TGTGCCAGCAGTCCTCGGGGGTTGGACACTGAAGCTTTCTTT.

This chain uses TRBV29-1 with TRBJ2-3, with D uncertain. Trimming pared 6 bases from V and 6 bases from J, leaving 19 bases between. The V gene's germline CDR1 is SQVTM and CDR2 ANQGSEA. The CDR3 has 14 amino acids. DNA for the CDR3: TGCAGCGTGAGCAGGCAAGGATTTAGGGATACGCAGTATTTT. This encodes CSVSRQGFRDTQYF.

Many counts were recorded for this clonotype. The chain recombines TRBV3-1 with TRBJ1-2; D is unresolved. The CDR3 consists of 14 residues. Germline assignment: CDR1 LGHDT and CDR2 YNNKEL (reference sequence). Trimming cost V 7 bases and J 0 bases, with 12 bases left between them. The DNA for the CDR3 is TGTGCCAGCAACTCGGCACAGTCTAACTATGGCTACACCTTC. This sequence encodes CASNSAQSNYGYTF.

This clonotype was found many times. CDR3 DNA: TGTGCCAGCAGCCCGGGGACGCCTCCATATGGCTACACCTTC. Encoded protein: CASSPGTPPYGYTF. The rearrangement links TRBV12-3 or TRBV12-4 to TRBJ1-2; a weak D match, TRBD1 (5 bases). The CDR3 is made up of 14 amino acids. V lost 6 bases and J 5 bases, leaving 16 bases between the germline ends.

This clonotype was counted many times. The chain combines TRBV5-1 with TRBJ2-7, with TRBD2 as a possible D gene (5 bases). The germline V and J ends were trimmed by 0 bases and 4 bases, with 11 bases remaining between them. CDR3 size: 14 residues. Germline V lookup: CDR1 SGHRS, CDR2 YFSETQ. The CDR3 DNA reads TGCGCCAGCAGCTTGGAGGGAGAGGTGTACGAGCAGTACTTC. It yields the protein CASSLEGEVYEQYF.

This clonotype has a count of ten or more. The V call is TRBV28, the J call TRBJ2-2; D is unclear. Looked up from germline, CDR1 is MDHEN and CDR2 is SYDVKM. Trimming stripped 5 bases from V and 3 bases from J, with 10 bases between. The CDR3 extends over 14 amino acids. The CDR3 bases are TGTGCCAGCAGTCCCCCGGCTTACACCGGGGAGCTGTTTTTT. Protein sequence: CASSPPAYTGELFF.

This clonotype has ten or more counts. V usage is TRBV7-9 and J usage is TRBJ1-1; D not resolved. This CDR3 is built from 11 residues. V was shortened by 3 bases and J by 8 bases, with 7 bases between the two germline ends. Germline lookup yields CDR1 SEHNR and CDR2 FQNEAQ (reference sequence). This CDR3 is CASSFGEEAFF. The CDR3 nucleotides read TGTGCCAGCAGCTTCGGAGAGGAAGCTTTCTTT.

Many counts were recorded for this clonotype. V and J are TRBV20-1 and TRBJ2-1; TRBD1 agrees at 9 bases. V lost 6 bases and J lost 8; bases outside the gene matches: 20. Germline V CDR1 and CDR2: DFQATT, SNEGSKA (reference sequence). The CDR3 runs to 17 residues. The CDR3 DNA is TGCAGTGCAGGCGGACAGGGGTACGCTACGGCGCGCCATGAGCAGTTCTTC. Translated, it gives CSAGGQGYATARHEQFF.

This clonotype came up many times. The chain links TRBV20-1 to TRBJ2-1; tentative D call: TRBD2 (5 bases). In germline, CDR1 is DFQATT, CDR2 SNEGSKA (reference sequence). V was cut by 1 base and J by 0 bases, with 19 bases left in between. The CDR3 covers 18 residues. The CDR3 here is CSARGNWGARNSYNEQFF. The CDR3 DNA sequence: TGCAGTGCTAGAGGCAATTGGGGAGCTCGTAACTCCTACAATGAGCAGTTCTTC.